Presented here are 26 T cell receptor beta chains from one specimen sequenced in a study of response to subunit inactivated influenza vaccine. TCRdb re-called the RT-PCR reads with MiXCR, one entry per CDR3 protein. Of around 750,000 distinct CDR3 sequences listed, about 20% were seen once; the top ten hold about a tenth. The sequencing used PBMCs from blood, collected 5 days after vaccination. The source of these receptors is a man aged 50 to 60 who received an inactivated influenza vaccine.

CDR3 sequence: CAWSVRVVGQFF. CDR3 in DNA: TGTGCCTGGAGTGTACGAGTGGTTGGGCAGTTCTTC. The rearrangement joins TRBV30 to TRBJ2-1; D ambiguous. The V end lost 0 bases, the J end lost 12 bases, and 12 bases lay between the germline ends. Germline V gene lookup returns CDR1 GTSNPN and CDR2 SVGIG (reference sequence). The CDR3 contains 12 residues.

This clonotype appeared a few times. The chain employs TRBV28 and TRBJ2-5; D is possibly TRBD1 or TRBD2 (6 bases each). Germline V gene data show CDR1 as MDHEN and CDR2 as SYDVKM. The V gene lost 5 bases and the J gene lost 7 bases, with 11 bases spanning the gap. The CDR3 length is 12 residues. The CDR3, as DNA: TGTGCCAGCAGTCGGAGGGGGAGGACCCAGTACTTC. It encodes CASSRRGRTQYF.

J is TRBJ2-1 and V is TRBV4-2; tentative D call: TRBD2 (5 bases). This CDR3 contains 13 residues. The germline V gene encodes CDR1 LGHNA and CDR2 YNFKEQ. The V gene lost 1 base and the J gene lost 8 bases, with 9 bases spanning the gap. The CDR3 loop reads CASSQGTRDEQFF. The CDR3 DNA reads TGTGCCAGCAGCCAAGGAACTAGAGATGAGCAGTTCTTC.

The sample holds a few counts of this clonotype. The J gene is TRBJ2-5, the V gene TRBV13; tentatively, D is TRBD1 or TRBD2 (5 bases each). Germline V gene data show CDR1 as PRHDT and CDR2 as FYEKMQ (reference sequence). The CDR3 is made up of 14 amino acids. Between the trimmed V and J ends, which lost 5 bases and 3 bases, there was a span of 13 bases. CDR3 region: CASSRSGTEETQYF. The CDR3 DNA reads TGTGCCAGCAGCAGATCAGGGACGGAAGAGACCCAGTACTTC.

This clonotype turned up a few times. This chain connects TRBV5-6 to TRBJ1-5; D remains unclear. This CDR3 is built from 12 residues. V was trimmed by 2 bases and J by 7 bases, leaving 7 bases between them. CDR1 and CDR2 from the germline V gene are SGHDT and YYEEEE. Here the CDR3 reads CASSFGRQPQHF. The DNA of the CDR3 is TGTGCCAGCAGCTTTGGGAGGCAGCCCCAGCATTTT.

The chain carries TRBV11-2 and TRBJ2-2; D ambiguous. Germline assignment: CDR1 SGHAT and CDR2 FQNNGV. This CDR3 spans 16 amino acids. V was pared by 1 base and J by 2 bases, with 11 bases between. The chain's CDR3 is CASSLGWLTNTGELFF. The CDR3 DNA is TGTGCCAGCAGCTTAGGGTGGCTTACCAACACCGGGGAGCTGTTTTTT.

The rearrangement joins TRBV20-1 to TRBJ2-3; 8 bases match TRBD2. The V gene's germline CDR1 is DFQATT and CDR2 SNEGSKA (reference sequence). Trimming removed 0 bases from V and 5 bases from J; junction bases left unmatched: 7. The CDR3 has 15 amino acids. CDR3 coding DNA: TGCAGTGCTAGAGATGGGGGCGGGGGGTTAGATACGCAGTATTTT. It specifies CSARDGGGGLDTQYF.

There are a few counts of this clonotype. The rearrangement links TRBV20-1 to TRBJ2-3; no definite D call. The CDR3 has 13 residues. Trimming took off 4 bases at V and 3 bases at J, with 11 bases between the two ends. In germline, CDR1 is DFQATT, CDR2 SNEGSKA (reference sequence). The CDR3 reads CSANNGETDTQYF. The CDR3 region has the DNA TGCAGTGCTAATAATGGGGAAACAGATACGCAGTATTTT.

The rearrangement uses TRBV4-3 and TRBJ2-7; D gene unclear. V gave up 5 bases and J gave up 4 bases, with 15 bases separating them. The CDR3 has 14 residues. CDR1 LGHNA and CDR2 YSLEER come from the germline V gene. As DNA, the CDR3 is TGCGCCAGCAGCGCAGACTCCACCCTTTACGAGCAGTACTTC. Translation gives CASSADSTLYEQYF.

V gene TRBV5-1 combines with J gene TRBJ2-3, with D possibly TRBD2 on 9 matching bases. Between the trimmed V and J ends, which lost 0 bases and 1 base, there was a span of 21 bases. The germline CDR1 and CDR2 sequences are SGHRS and YFSETQ. The length of the CDR3 is 19 residues. DNA for the CDR3: TGCGCCAGCAGCTTGGGCCAGGGGGCGGCTAGCGGGGGCACAGATACGCAGTATTTT. Its protein product is CASSLGQGAASGGTDTQYF.

This clonotype has a count of ten or more. The chain combines TRBV29-1 with TRBJ2-7; 7 nucleotides match TRBD2. Per the germline V gene, CDR1 is SQVTM and CDR2 is ANQGSEA. J gave up 1 base and V 4 bases, and 10 bases lay outside the gene matches. The CDR3 sequence is 15 residues long. This CDR3 is CSVGLAESLSYEQYF. The CDR3 DNA reads TGCAGCGTTGGCCTAGCGGAGTCCCTATCCTACGAGCAGTACTTC.

This clonotype was seen ten or more times. This chain joins TRBV12-3 or TRBV12-4 and TRBJ2-5, with a weak D call TRBD1 (6 bases). The CDR3 runs 16 residues. V lost 6 bases and J lost 1, with 18 bases in between. CDR3 amino acids: CASRRPGDKGQETQYF. As DNA, the CDR3 is TGTGCCAGCAGGCGTCCCGGGGACAAAGGCCAAGAGACCCAGTACTTC.

This clonotype was counted a few times. The chain links TRBV28 to TRBJ1-5; 8 bases line up with TRBD1. This CDR3 has 15 residues. Germline V CDR1 and CDR2: MDHEN, SYDVKM. J was trimmed by 1 base and V by 7 bases; bases with no gene match: 6. The CDR3 bases are TGTGCCAGCAATCGGGACAGGTCAAGCAATCAGCCCCAGCATTTT. It yields the protein CASNRDRSSNQPQHF.

The CDR3, as DNA: TGCGCCAGCAGCCCAGGGACAGGGTGGCACACTGAAGCTTTCTTT. Its translation is CASSPGTGWHTEAFF. J is TRBJ1-1 and V is TRBV4-1; 9 nucleotides match TRBD1. V was clipped by 4 bases and J by 3 bases; unmatched bases: 6. This CDR3 comprises 15 residues. The germline CDR1 and CDR2 sequences are MGHRA and YSYEKL.

This clonotype was seen once. The V call is TRBV9, the J call TRBJ2-1, with 13 bases that match TRBD2. The CDR3 length is 16 residues. CDR1 is SGDLS, CDR2 YYNGEE, per germline. Losses at the gene ends were 0 bases for V and 9 bases for J; bases not matched to a gene: 6. The CDR3, as DNA: TGTGCCAGCAGCGTAGAACTAGCGGGGGGGCATGGTGAGCAGTTCTTC. The encoded protein is CASSVELAGGHGEQFF.

The chain joins TRBV20-1 to TRBJ2-1; a weak D match, TRBD1 (6 bases). The V gene's germline CDR1 is DFQATT and CDR2 SNEGSKA (reference sequence). The germline V and J ends were trimmed by 5 bases and 7 bases, with 18 bases remaining between them. There are 14 residues in the CDR3. The CDR3 region has the DNA TGCAGTGCTCACGTAGGGACATCAAGAAATGAGCAGTTCTTC. As protein: CSAHVGTSRNEQFF.

V is TRBV10-3 and J is TRBJ1-1; 9 bases map to TRBD1. The CDR3 consists of 14 residues. The V gene end was trimmed by 5 bases and the J gene end by 5 bases; junction bases not matched to a gene: 6. CDR1 is ENHRY, CDR2 SYGVKD, per germline. The CDR3 bases are TGTGCCATCAGTCCAAGGGACAGGGAAACTGAAGCTTTCTTT. Translation gives CAISPRDRETEAFF.

This clonotype was picked up a small number of times. V is TRBV4-2 and J is TRBJ2-3, with TRBD2 matching 7 bases. This CDR3 comprises 16 residues. Trimming cost V 4 bases and J 2 bases; bases outside gene matches: 9. Germline lookup yields CDR1 LGHNA and CDR2 YNFKEQ. As DNA, the CDR3 is TGTGCCAGCAGCCCGGCGCCTAGCGGAAACACAGATACGCAGTATTTT. As protein: CASSPAPSGNTDTQYF.

This clonotype was found a few times. The J gene is TRBJ2-1, the V gene TRBV5-8; tentatively, D is TRBD2 (5 bases). This CDR3 region has 13 residues. Germline lookup yields CDR1 SGHTS and CDR2 YDEGEE. V was trimmed by 6 bases and J by 7 bases, leaving 14 bases between them. CDR3 bases: TGTGCCAGCACCCTCATCGGGGAGAATGAGCAGTTCTTC. It yields the protein CASTLIGENEQFF.

This chain links TRBV29-1 with TRBJ2-1; 11 nucleotides agree with TRBD2. J lost 0 bases, V lost 8 bases, and 9 bases had no gene match. The CDR3 is made up of 16 amino acids. Germline V gene lookup returns CDR1 SQVTM and CDR2 ANQGSEA. The CDR3 DNA reads TGCAGCTCTTCGACTAGCGGGGTGAGCTCCTACAATGAGCAGTTCTTC. Protein sequence: CSSSTSGVSSYNEQFF.

V gene TRBV4-1 combines with J gene TRBJ2-1; TRBD1 matches at 7 bases. Germline V gene lookup returns CDR1 MGHRA and CDR2 YSYEKL. The CDR3 runs 16 residues. V lost 0 bases to trimming and J lost 4 bases; unmatched junction nucleotides: 6. The CDR3 DNA reads TGCGCCAGCAGCCAAGATGCGGACAGGATTTACAATGAGCAGTTCTTC. Its translation: CASSQDADRIYNEQFF.

The chain has TRBV20-1 and TRBJ2-2, with 12 bases fitting TRBD1. V was pared by 3 bases and J by 7 bases, with 3 bases of the junction left unmatched. The CDR3 runs to 14 residues. Germline V gene data show CDR1 as DFQATT and CDR2 as SNEGSKA (reference sequence). The CDR3: CSASRDRGRGELFF. CDR3 DNA sequence: TGCAGTGCTAGTAGGGACAGGGGGCGCGGGGAGCTGTTTTTT.

This clonotype has a count of ten or more. The genes are TRBV24-1 and TRBJ2-1; 7 positions match TRBD1. Germline V CDR1 and CDR2: KGHDR, SFDVKD. The CDR3 length is 18 residues. Unmatched junction bases numbered 14, after V lost 3 bases and J lost 4 bases. The CDR3 bases are TGTGCCACCAGTGATCCGACCTCGACAGGGCCGATTTACAATGAGCAGTTCTTC. Translated, it gives CATSDPTSTGPIYNEQFF.

The rearrangement joins TRBV12-3 or TRBV12-4 to TRBJ2-1; D unresolved. V dropped 10 bases and J dropped 0 bases, with 19 bases sitting between them. The CDR3 has 16 residues. The CDR3: CATGRGISYSYNEQFF. The CDR3 DNA follows: TGTGCCACCGGCCGCGGAATAAGCTACTCCTACAATGAGCAGTTCTTC.

The V and J genes are TRBV3-1 and TRBJ2-5; 14 bases align to TRBD2. Germline CDR1 is LGHDT and CDR2 is YNNKEL (reference sequence). Germline trimming cut 4 bases from V and 3 bases from J; bases unmatched to any gene: 10. The CDR3 is made up of 18 amino acids. CDR3 sequence (DNA): TGTGCCAGCAGCCCCGTCATTTCGACTAGCGGGAGGGAAGAGACCCAGTACTTC. It codes for CASSPVISTSGREETQYF.

The V call is TRBV20-1, the J call TRBJ2-3; 9 bases match TRBD1. Per germline, CDR1 DFQATT and CDR2 SNEGSKA (reference sequence). V lost 1 base to trimming and J lost 2 bases; unmatched junction nucleotides: 4. CDR3 length equals 15 residues. CDR3: CSARAGQGITDTQYF. In DNA, the CDR3 is TGCAGTGCTAGAGCAGGACAGGGGATCACAGATACGCAGTATTTT.